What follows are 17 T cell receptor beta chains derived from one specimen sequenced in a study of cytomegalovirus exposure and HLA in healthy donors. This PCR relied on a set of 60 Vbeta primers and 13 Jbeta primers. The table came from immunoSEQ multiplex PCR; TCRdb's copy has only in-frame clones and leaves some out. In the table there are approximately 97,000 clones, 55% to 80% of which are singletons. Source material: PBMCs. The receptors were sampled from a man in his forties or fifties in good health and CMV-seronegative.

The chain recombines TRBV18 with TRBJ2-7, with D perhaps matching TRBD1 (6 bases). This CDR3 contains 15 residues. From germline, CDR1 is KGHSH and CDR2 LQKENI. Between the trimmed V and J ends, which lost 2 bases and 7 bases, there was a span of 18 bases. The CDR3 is CASSPTIRGAGEQYF. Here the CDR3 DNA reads TGTGCCAGCTCACCAACCATCAGGGGAGCTGGGGAGCAGTACTTC. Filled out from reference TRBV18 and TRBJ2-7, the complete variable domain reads NAGVMQNPRHLVRRRGQEARLRCSPMKGHSHVYWYRQLPEEGLKFMVYLQKENIIDESGMPKERFSAEFPKEGPSILRIQQVVRGDSAAYFCASSPTIRGAGEQYFGPGTRLTVT.

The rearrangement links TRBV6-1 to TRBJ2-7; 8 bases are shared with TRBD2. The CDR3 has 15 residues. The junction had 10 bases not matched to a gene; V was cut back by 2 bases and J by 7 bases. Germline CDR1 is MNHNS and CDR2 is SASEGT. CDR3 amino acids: CASSETRGATGEQYF. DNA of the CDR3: TGTGCCAGCAGTGAAACGCGGGGGGCCACTGGGGAGCAGTACTTC.

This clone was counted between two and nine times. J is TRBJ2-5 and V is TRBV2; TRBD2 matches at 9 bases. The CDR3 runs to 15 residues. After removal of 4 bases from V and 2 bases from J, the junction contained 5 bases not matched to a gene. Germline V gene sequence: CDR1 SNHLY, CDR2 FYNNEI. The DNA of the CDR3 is TGTGCCAGCAGTGGGCTAGCGGGGAAACAAGAGACCCAGTACTTC. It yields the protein CASSGLAGKQETQYF.

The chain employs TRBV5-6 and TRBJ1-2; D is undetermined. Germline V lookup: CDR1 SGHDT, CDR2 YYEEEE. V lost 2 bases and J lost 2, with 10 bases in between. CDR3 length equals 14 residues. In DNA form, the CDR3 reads TGTGCCAGCAGCTTTTCACCCGGGAACTATGGCTACACCTTC. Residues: CASSFSPGNYGYTF.

The CDR3 DNA reads TGTGCCAGCAGCTTAGATACGTGGTCAGGTGGCTACACCTTC. As protein: CASSLDTWSGGYTF. This chain uses TRBV11-2 with TRBJ1-2; D is unclear. This CDR3 comprises 14 residues. Trimming removed 0 bases from V and 7 bases from J, with 12 bases in between. Germline lookup yields CDR1 SGHAT and CDR2 FQNNGV.

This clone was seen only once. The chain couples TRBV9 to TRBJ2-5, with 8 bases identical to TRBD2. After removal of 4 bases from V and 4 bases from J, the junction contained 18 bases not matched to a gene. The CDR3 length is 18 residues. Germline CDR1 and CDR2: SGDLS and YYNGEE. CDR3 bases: TGTGCCAGCAGCTCCGGGGCTGCGGGGGGAGACTTGAGAGAGACCCAGTACTTC. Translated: CASSSGAAGGDLRETQYF.

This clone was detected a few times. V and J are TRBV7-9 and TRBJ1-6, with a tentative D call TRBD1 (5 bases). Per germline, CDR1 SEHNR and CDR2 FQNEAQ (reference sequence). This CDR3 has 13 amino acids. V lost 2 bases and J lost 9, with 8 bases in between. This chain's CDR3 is CASSLTQGSPLHF. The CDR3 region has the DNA TGTGCCAGCAGCTTAACGCAGGGTTCACCCCTCCACTTT.

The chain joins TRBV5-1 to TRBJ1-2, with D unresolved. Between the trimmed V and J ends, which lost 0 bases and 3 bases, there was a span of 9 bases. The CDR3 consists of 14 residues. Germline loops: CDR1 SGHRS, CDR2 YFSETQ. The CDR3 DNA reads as TGCGCCAGCAGCTTGGTCGAGGGATACTATGGCTACACCTTC. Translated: CASSLVEGYYGYTF.

In nucleotides, the CDR3 is TGTGCCAGCAGCCCTCAAGGGGCGTACTCTGGAAACACCATATATTTT. This encodes CASSPQGAYSGNTIYF. This sequence joins TRBV14 and TRBJ1-3, with D tentatively TRBD1 (5 bases). The ends were cut back, 4 bases at V and 0 bases at J, with 13 bases in the middle. Per the germline V gene, CDR1 is SGHDN and CDR2 is FVKESK. This CDR3 is built from 16 residues.

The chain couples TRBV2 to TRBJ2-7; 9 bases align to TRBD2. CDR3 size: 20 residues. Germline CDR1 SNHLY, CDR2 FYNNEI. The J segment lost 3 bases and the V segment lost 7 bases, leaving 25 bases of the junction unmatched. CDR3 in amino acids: CASMTGRTSEGGAVNYEQYF. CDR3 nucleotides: TGTGCCAGCATGACCGGAAGGACTAGCGAGGGGGGAGCGGTAAACTACGAGCAGTACTTC. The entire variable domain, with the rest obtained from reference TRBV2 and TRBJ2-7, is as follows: EPEVTQTPSHQVTQMGQEVILRCVPISNHLYFYWYRQILGQKVEFLVSFYNNEISEKSEIFDDQFSVERPDGSNFTLKIRSTKLEDSAMYFCASMTGRTSEGGAVNYEQYFGPGTRLTVT.

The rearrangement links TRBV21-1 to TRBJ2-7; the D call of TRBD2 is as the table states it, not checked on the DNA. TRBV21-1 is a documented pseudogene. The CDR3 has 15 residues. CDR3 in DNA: TGTGCCAGCAGCAAAGTCGGGACTAGTTGGTACGAGCAGTACTTC. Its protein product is CASSKVGTSWYEQYF.

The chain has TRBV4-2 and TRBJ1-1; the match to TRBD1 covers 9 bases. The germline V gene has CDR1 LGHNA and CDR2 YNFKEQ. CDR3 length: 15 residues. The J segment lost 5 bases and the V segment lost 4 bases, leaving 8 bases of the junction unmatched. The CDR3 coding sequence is TGTGCCAGCAGCCTTCCGGGACAGGGTCAGACTGAAGCTTTCTTT. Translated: CASSLPGQGQTEAFF.

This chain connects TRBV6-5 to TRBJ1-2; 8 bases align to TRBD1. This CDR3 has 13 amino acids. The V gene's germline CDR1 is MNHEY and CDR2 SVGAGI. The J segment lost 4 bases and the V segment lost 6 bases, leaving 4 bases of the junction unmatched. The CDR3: CASSSGQGYGYTF. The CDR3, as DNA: TGTGCCAGCAGCTCCGGACAGGGCTATGGCTACACCTTC.

DNA of the CDR3: TGCAGCGGGACGGGACAGACGAACACTGAAGCTTTCTTT. It encodes CSGTGQTNTEAFF. The chain combines TRBV29-1 with TRBJ1-1, with TRBD1 matching over 7 bases. V lost 7 bases, J lost 1 base, and 6 bases stayed unmatched. Germline V gene lookup returns CDR1 SQVTM and CDR2 ANQGSEA. The CDR3 is made up of 13 amino acids.

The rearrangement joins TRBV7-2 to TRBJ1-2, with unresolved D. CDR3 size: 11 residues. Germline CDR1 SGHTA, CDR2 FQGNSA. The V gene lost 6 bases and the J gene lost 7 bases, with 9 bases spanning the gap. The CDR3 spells CASRPPSGYTF. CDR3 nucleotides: TGTGCCAGCAGACCACCCAGTGGCTACACCTTC.

For the CDR3, the DNA is TGTGCCACCAGCAGAGAAAGGGATGATGTGTGGGGGCCAAATCAGCCCCAGCATTTT. The encoded protein is CATSRERDDVWGPNQPQHF. The chain couples TRBV15 to TRBJ1-5; D may be TRBD1 (6 bases). The V end lost 0 bases, the J end lost 4 bases, and 22 bases lay between the germline ends. CDR1 and CDR2 from the germline V gene are LNHNV and YYDKDF (reference sequence). The CDR3 has 19 residues.

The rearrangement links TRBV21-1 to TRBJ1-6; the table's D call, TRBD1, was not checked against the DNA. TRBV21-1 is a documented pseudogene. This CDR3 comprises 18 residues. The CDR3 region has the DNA TGTGCCAGCAGCACTACACAGGGGGCCGGGTCCTATAATTCACCCCTCCACTTT. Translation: CASSTTQGAGSYNSPLHF.